Each of the 14 T cell receptor beta chains below was sequenced from the same sample in a study of CD8+ T cells in alopecia areata (dated by TCRdb to 2016 to 2018). The protocol used for the library was the immunoSEQ multiplex PCR assay. RNA was extracted from all samples and reverse transcribed into cDNA as template for TCR sequencing. TCRdb carries this immuneACCESS record with in-frame sequences only. Its versions omit some clonotypes, under half of them owing to an unresolved V gene in the studies checked, with the rest unexplained. The sample table shows some 95,000 clones, and 35% to 45% are seen once. 0.6% to 0.85% of the sample is held by the ten biggest clonotypes. The sequencing input was CD4+ T cells sorted from blood. These receptors came from a human donor with alopecia areata.

This clone was seen only a few times. The chain has TRBV19 and TRBJ2-7; D is perhaps TRBD2 (5 bases). The V and J ends lost 5 bases and 1 base respectively, with 9 bases between them. In germline, CDR1 is LNHDA, CDR2 SQIVND (reference sequence). This CDR3 region has 13 residues. The chain's CDR3 is CASSSRESYEQYF. The CDR3 bases are TGTGCCAGTAGTTCCCGGGAATCCTACGAGCAGTACTTC.

This clone has just a few counts. The chain couples TRBV5-1 to TRBJ2-1, with 11 nucleotides matching TRBD2. This CDR3 spans 14 amino acids. Germline V CDR1 and CDR2: SGHRS, YFSETQ. The V and J ends lost 2 bases and 10 bases, in that order; junction bases with no gene match: 5. DNA for the CDR3: TGCGCCAGCAGCTTAGTAGCGGGGGGGCGCGAGCAGTTCTTC. This gives the protein CASSLVAGGREQFF.

A few counts support this clone. The chain carries TRBV5-1 and TRBJ1-1; D is unresolved. The CDR3 runs 13 residues. Germline values: CDR1 SGHRS, CDR2 YFSETQ. V lost 0 bases, J lost 11 bases, and 14 bases lay in between. CDR3 sequence (DNA): TGCGCCAGCAGCTTGGGTCCCGGGCCCGGGGCTTTCTTT. Its protein product is CASSLGPGPGAFF. Combining the CDR3 with reference TRBV5-1 and TRBJ1-1 gives the whole variable domain KAGVTQTPRYLIKTRGQQVTLSCSPISGHRSVSWYQQTPGQGLQFLFEYFSETQRNKGNFPGRFSGRQFSNSRSEMNVSTLELGDSALYLCASSLGPGPGAFFGQGTRLTVV.

This clone was counted a single time. The chain links TRBV2 to TRBJ2-5; D ambiguous. The germline gives CDR1 SNHLY, CDR2 FYNNEI. The germline V and J ends were trimmed by 2 bases and 8 bases, with 9 bases remaining between them. The CDR3 runs to 12 residues. The CDR3 region has the DNA TGTGCCAGCAGTGAACAGGTTCTAACCCAGTACTTC. It codes for CASSEQVLTQYF.

With respect to this clone: Germline is not matched at one junction end, which may reflect a read error. The gene calls are TRBV29-1 and TRBJ2-3; D might be TRBD2 (5 bases). Germline loops: CDR1 SQVTM, CDR2 ANQGSEA. This CDR3 spans 10 amino acids. CDR3 amino acids: CSVGGDKQYF. In nucleotides, the CDR3 is TGCAGCGTTGGGGGAGATAAGCAGTATTTT.

The V call is TRBV20-1, the J call TRBJ2-5; D not resolved. V was pared by 0 bases and J by 4 bases, with 0 bases between. Germline CDR1 reads DFQATT; CDR2 reads SNEGSKA (reference sequence). This CDR3 has 10 residues. The CDR3 DNA follows: TGCAGTGCTAGAGAAGAGACCCAGTACTTC. This codes for CSAREETQYF.

The chain has TRBV7-3 and TRBJ2-2; the match to TRBD2 covers 9 bases. The CDR3 is 15 amino acids. Germline V gene sequence: CDR1 SGHTA, CDR2 FQGTGA. V lost 0 bases, J lost 4 bases, and 0 bases stayed unmatched. The DNA for the CDR3 is TGTGCCAGCAGCTTAACTAGCGGGGGCACCGGGGAGCTGTTTTTT. Translated: CASSLTSGGTGELFF. The full variable domain, rest sourced from reference TRBV7-3 and TRBJ2-2, is GAGVSQTPSNKVTEKGKYVELRCDPISGHTALYWYRQSLGQGPEFLIYFQGTGAADDSGLPNDRFFAVRPEGSVSTLKIQRTERGDSAVYLCASSLTSGGTGELFFGEGSRLTVL.

The chain employs TRBV11-2 and TRBJ2-5; 8 bases agree with TRBD1. With 5 bases clipped from V and 3 bases from J, the junction kept 2 bases outside the gene matches. CDR3 length: 13 amino acids. Germline V gives CDR1 SGHAT, CDR2 FQNNGV. For the CDR3, the DNA is TGTGCCAGCAGCCCGGACAGGGAAGAGACCCAGTACTTC. This translates into CASSPDREETQYF.

This clone was counted between two and nine times. This sequence joins TRBV5-1 and TRBJ2-1; unclear D gene. V was cut by 1 base and J by 5 bases, with 7 bases left in between. There are 13 residues in the CDR3. CDR1 and CDR2 from the germline V gene are SGHRS and YFSETQ. CDR3 nucleotides: TGCGCCAGCAGCTTGTTCCCAGACAATGAGCAGTTCTTC. Protein: CASSLFPDNEQFF.

The sample holds a few counts of this clone. J is TRBJ1-4 and V is TRBV29-1; 7 bases agree with TRBD1. V lost 5 bases, J lost 5 bases, and 8 bases stayed unmatched. This CDR3 has 14 amino acids. The germline V gene encodes CDR1 SQVTM and CDR2 ANQGSEA. The CDR3 loop is CSVKRGTVNEKLFF. CDR3 coding DNA: TGCAGCGTTAAACGGGGGACAGTGAATGAAAAACTGTTTTTT.

The rearrangement links TRBV5-4 to TRBJ2-1; no definite D call. The CDR3 is 11 residues long. The V and J ends lost 1 base and 7 bases respectively, with 3 bases between them. Germline-derived CDR1 and CDR2 are SGHNT and YYREEE (reference sequence). CDR3 coding DNA: TGTGCCAGCAGCTTGTTGAATGAGCAGTTCTTC. This codes for CASSLLNEQFF. Full variable domain (rest looked up from reference TRBV5-4 and TRBJ2-1): ETGVTQSPTHLIKTRGQQVTLRCSSQSGHNTVSWYQQALGQGPQFIFQYYREEENGRGNFPPRFSGLQFPNYSSELNVNALELDDSALYLCASSLLNEQFFGPGTRLTVL.

The chain recombines TRBV18 with TRBJ2-7; maybe TRBD2 (5 bases). Trimming pared 3 bases from V and 7 bases from J, leaving 13 bases between. The CDR3 runs 13 residues. Looked up from germline, CDR1 is KGHSH and CDR2 is LQKENI. Written as DNA, the CDR3 is TGTGCCAGCTCACCCTCCCCAACGGGGGAGCAGTACTTC. Protein: CASSPSPTGEQYF.

A single count supports this clone. The rearrangement joins TRBV29-1 to TRBJ2-3; TRBD2 agrees at 8 bases. This CDR3 is 13 amino acids long. With V trimmed by 6 bases and J by 2 bases, 4 bases remained unmatched. From germline, CDR1 is SQVTM and CDR2 ANQGSEA. The chain's CDR3 is CSVGTRYTDTQYF. In DNA form, the CDR3 reads TGCAGCGTGGGGACTAGATACACAGATACGCAGTATTTT.

This clone was seen once. The chain combines TRBV20-1 with TRBJ2-1; D ambiguous. Germline CDR1 and CDR2: DFQATT and SNEGSKA (reference sequence). The CDR3 has 11 amino acids. V was clipped by 3 bases and J by 10 bases, with 10 bases between them. The CDR3 nucleotides read TGCAGTGCTAGCGTCGGGCGGGAGCAGTTCTTC. Residues: CSASVGREQFF.